This T cell receptor (beta chain) was captured by sequencing in a study of OX40 agonist ivuxolimab in advanced cancers. Study summary: Patients' therapy was ivuxolimab, an antibody that acts as an agonist of OX40 (CD134).

Germline lookup yields CDR1 SGHTA and CDR2 FQGTGA. The CDR3 loop spans 14 amino acids. With 6 bases removed from V and 0 bases from J, the gap between germline ends came to 11 bases. Profiling relied on immunoSEQ multiplex PCR, and the TCRdb table lists in-frame clones only, not all of them. The data contain tens of thousands of clones, approximately 85% of them singletons. This receptor was obtained from an adult with an advanced solid tumor such as melanoma, head and neck, liver or kidney cancer. This material consisted of CD4+ or CD8+ T cells sorted from blood, taken in a trial of the OX40 agonist ivuxolimab. The J gene is TRBJ1-2, the V gene TRBV7-3; tentative D call: TRBD1 (6 bases). Written as DNA, the CDR3 is TGTGCCAGCAGTCGGGGGCCCTCTAACTATGGCTACACCTTC. Translation: CASSRGPSNYGYTF.